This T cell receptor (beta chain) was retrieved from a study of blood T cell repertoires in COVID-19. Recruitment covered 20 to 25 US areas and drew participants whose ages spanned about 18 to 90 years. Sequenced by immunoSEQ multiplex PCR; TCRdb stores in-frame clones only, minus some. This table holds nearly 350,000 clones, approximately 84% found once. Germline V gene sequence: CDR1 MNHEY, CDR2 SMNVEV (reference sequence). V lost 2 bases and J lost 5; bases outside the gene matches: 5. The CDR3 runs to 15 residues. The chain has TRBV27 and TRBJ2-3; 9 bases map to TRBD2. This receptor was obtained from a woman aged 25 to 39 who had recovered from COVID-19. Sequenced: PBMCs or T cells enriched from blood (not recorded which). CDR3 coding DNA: TGTGCCAGCAGTTTAGGCGGGGGGGCCTTAGATACGCAGTATTTT. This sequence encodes CASSLGGGALDTQYF.